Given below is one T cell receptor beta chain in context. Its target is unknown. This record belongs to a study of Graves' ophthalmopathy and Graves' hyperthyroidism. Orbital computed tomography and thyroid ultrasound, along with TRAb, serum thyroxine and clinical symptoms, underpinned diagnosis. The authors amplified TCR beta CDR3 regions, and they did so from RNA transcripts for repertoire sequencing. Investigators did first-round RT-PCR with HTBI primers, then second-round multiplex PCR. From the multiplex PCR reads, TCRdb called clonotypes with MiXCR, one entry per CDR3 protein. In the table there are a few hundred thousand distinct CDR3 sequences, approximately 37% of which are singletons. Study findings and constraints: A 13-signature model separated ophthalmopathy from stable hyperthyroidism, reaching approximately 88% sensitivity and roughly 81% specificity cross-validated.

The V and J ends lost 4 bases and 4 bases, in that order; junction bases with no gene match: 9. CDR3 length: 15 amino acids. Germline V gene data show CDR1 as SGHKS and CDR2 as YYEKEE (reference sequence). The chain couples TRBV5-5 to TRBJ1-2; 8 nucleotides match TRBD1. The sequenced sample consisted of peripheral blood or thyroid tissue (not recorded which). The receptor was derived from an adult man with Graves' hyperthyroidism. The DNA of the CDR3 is TGTGCCAGCAGCCCAGACAGGGGTAAACTCTATGGCTACACCTTC. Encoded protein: CASSPDRGKLYGYTF.